This T cell receptor (beta chain) was sequenced for a study of response to subunit inactivated influenza vaccine. Study-level points and caveats: There was a suggestion from the authors that each seasonal influenza vaccination recruits few new T cells.

This clonotype appeared a single time. Its target is unknown. V lost 1 base to trimming and J lost 2 bases; unmatched junction nucleotides: 6. Per germline, CDR1 SGHRS and CDR2 YFSETQ. The CDR3 runs to 16 residues. TCRdb used MiXCR to reprocess the RT-PCR reads, holding one entry per CDR3 protein. The repertoire holds approximately 300,000 distinct CDR3 sequences, with 20% to 25% as singletons. The rearrangement joins TRBV5-1 to TRBJ2-1, with 7 bases aligning to TRBD1. The sequence derives from a man aged 45 to 70 who received an inactivated influenza vaccine. Sequenced material: PBMCs from blood, taken about 20 months after vaccination. The CDR3 reads CASSLSTGKAYNEQFF. The CDR3 DNA is TGCGCCAGCAGCTTGTCGACAGGGAAGGCCTACAATGAGCAGTTCTTC.